This T cell receptor (beta chain) was sequenced during a study of CD8+ T cells in alopecia areata. Overall study context: Donors of skin were C3H/HeJ mice aged roughly 6-13 months with spontaneous alopecia, and recipients were approximately 6-11-week-old female C3H/HeJ mice.

Cells pooled from cutaneous lymph nodes were sorted on CD4, CD8alpha, NKG2D, NKG2ACE and other markers. This clone was detected only a few times. Genes here carry mouse names. The DNA ends 4 residues before the CDR3 does, and the rest of the CDR3 is filled in from the germline J gene. The same CDR3 can be traced to other DNA sequences in this sample. Germline loops: CDR1 NSQYPW, CDR2 LRSPGD (reference sequence). V lost 3 bases to trimming and J lost 0 bases, with 10 bases between them. This CDR3 region has 15 residues. RNA, once extracted, was reverse transcribed into cDNA for use as the sequencing template. The table came from immunoSEQ multiplex PCR; TCRdb's copy has only in-frame clones and leaves some out. The sample was found to contain 200,000 to 300,000 clones, and every one recurs.

This chain uses TRBV1 with TRBJ2-5, with a possible D match to TRBD1 (6 bases). The sample taken for sequencing was CD4+ T cells sorted from a lymph node. The TCR originated in a C3H/HeJ mouse with alopecia areata. For this strain, the MHC haplotype corresponds to H2-k. CDR3 amino acids: CTCSANRVNQDTQYF. Partial CDR3 DNA: TGCACCTGCAGTGCGAACAGGGTTAACCAAGAC.